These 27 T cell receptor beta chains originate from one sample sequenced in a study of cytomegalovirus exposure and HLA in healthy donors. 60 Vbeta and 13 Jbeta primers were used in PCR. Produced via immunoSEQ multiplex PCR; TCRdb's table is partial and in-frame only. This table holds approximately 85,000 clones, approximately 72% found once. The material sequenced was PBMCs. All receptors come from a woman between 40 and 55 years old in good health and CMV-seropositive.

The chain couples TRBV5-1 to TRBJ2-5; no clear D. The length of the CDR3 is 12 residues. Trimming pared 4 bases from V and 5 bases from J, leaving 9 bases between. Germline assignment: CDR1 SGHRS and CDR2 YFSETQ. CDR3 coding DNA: TGCGCCAGCAGCAACGGGTGGGAGACCCAGTACTTC. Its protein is CASSNGWETQYF.

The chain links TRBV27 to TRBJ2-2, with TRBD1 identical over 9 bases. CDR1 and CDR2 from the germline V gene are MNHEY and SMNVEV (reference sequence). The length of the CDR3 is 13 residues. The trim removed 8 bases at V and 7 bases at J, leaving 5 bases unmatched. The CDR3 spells CASRTGDNGELFF. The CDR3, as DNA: TGTGCCAGCCGGACAGGGGATAACGGGGAGCTGTTTTTT.

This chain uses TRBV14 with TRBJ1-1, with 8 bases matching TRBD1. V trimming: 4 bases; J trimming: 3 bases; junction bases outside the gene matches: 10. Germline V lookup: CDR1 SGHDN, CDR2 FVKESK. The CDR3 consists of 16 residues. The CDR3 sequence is CASSPNRGEVYTEAFF. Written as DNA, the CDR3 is TGTGCCAGCAGCCCAAACAGGGGGGAGGTTTACACTGAAGCTTTCTTT.

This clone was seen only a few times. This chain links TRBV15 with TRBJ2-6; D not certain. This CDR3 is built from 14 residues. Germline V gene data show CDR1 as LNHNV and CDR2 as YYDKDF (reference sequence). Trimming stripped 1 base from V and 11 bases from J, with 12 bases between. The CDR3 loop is CATSRGNSLDVLTF. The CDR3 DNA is TGTGCCACCAGCAGAGGGAACAGCCTCGACGTCCTGACTTTC.

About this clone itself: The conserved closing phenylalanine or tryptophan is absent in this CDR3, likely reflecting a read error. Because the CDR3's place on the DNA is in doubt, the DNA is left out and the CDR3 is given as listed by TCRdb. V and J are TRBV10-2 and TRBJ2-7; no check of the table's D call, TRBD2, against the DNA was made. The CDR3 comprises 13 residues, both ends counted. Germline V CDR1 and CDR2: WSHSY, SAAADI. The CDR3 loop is CASSESSHGGLVR.

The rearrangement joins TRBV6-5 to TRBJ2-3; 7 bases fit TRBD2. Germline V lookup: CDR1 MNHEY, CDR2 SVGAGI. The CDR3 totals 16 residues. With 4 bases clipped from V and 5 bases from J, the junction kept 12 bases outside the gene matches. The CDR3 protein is CASSFSGYPRGDTQYF. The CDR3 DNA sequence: TGTGCCAGCAGTTTTAGCGGGTACCCTCGTGGAGATACGCAGTATTTT.

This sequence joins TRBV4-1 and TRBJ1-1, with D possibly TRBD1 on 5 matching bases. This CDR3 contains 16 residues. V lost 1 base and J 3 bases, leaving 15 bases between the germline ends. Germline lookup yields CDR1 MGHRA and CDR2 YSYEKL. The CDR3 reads CASSQGRGLGDTEAFF. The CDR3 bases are TGCGCCAGCAGCCAAGGGCGGGGTTTGGGGGACACTGAAGCTTTCTTT.

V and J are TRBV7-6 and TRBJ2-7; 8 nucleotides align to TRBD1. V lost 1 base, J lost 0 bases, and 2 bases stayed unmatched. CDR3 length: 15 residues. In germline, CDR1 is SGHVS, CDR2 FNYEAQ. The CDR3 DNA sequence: TGTGCCAGCAGCTTAGAGGGGACAGGCTCCTACGAGCAGTACTTC. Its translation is CASSLEGTGSYEQYF.

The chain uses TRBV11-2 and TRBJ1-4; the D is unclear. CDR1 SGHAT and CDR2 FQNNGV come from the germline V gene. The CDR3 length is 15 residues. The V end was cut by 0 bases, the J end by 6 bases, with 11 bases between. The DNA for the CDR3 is TGTGCCAGCAGCTTAGAATGGGGAGTTGATGAAAAACTGTTTTTT. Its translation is CASSLEWGVDEKLFF.

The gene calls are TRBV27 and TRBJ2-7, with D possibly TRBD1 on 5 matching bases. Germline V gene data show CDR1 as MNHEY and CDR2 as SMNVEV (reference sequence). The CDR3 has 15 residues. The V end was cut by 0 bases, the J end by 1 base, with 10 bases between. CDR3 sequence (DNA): TGTGCCAGCAGTTTATCACAGGTCAGATCCTACGAGCAGTACTTC. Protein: CASSLSQVRSYEQYF.

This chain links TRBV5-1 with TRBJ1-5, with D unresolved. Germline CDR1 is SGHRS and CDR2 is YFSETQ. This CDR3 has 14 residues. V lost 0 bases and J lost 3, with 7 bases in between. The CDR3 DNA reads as TGCGCCAGCAGCTTGGGTGGCCTCAATCAGCCCCAGCATTTT. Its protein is CASSLGGLNQPQHF. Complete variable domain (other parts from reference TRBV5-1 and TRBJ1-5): KAGVTQTPRYLIKTRGQQVTLSCSPISGHRSVSWYQQTPGQGLQFLFEYFSETQRNKGNFPGRFSGRQFSNSRSEMNVSTLELGDSALYLCASSLGGLNQPQHFGDGTRLSIL.

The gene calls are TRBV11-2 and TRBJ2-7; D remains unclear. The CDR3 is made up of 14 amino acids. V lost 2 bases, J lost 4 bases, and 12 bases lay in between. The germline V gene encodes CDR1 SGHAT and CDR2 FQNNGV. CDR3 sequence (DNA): TGTGCCAGCAGCTTACGCAGGTCACTTTACGAGCAGTACTTC. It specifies CASSLRRSLYEQYF.

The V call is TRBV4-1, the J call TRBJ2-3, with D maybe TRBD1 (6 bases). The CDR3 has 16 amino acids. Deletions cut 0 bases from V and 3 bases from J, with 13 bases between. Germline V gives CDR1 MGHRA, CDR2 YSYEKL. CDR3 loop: CASSQEGARGTDTQYF. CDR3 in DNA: TGCGCCAGCAGCCAAGAGGGGGCAAGAGGGACAGATACGCAGTATTTT.

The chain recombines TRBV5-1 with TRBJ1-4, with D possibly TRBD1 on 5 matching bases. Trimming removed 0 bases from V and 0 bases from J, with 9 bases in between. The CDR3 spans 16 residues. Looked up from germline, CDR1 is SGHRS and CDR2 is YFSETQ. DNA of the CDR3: TGCGCCAGCAGCTTGGGAGACAGACCAACTAATGAAAAACTGTTTTTT. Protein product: CASSLGDRPTNEKLFF.

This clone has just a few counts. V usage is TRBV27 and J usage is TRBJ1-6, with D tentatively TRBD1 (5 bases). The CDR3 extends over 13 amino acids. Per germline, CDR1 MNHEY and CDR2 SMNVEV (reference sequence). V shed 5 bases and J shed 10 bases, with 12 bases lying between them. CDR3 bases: TGTGCCAGCAGTCACCGGGACTACTCACCCCTCCACTTT. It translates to CASSHRDYSPLHF.

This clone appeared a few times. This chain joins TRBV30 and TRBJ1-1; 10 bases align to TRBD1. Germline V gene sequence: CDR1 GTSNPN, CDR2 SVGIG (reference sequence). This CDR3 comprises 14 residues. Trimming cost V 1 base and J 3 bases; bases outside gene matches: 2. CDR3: CAWSETGGDTEAFF. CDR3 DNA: TGTGCCTGGAGTGAGACAGGGGGCGACACTGAAGCTTTCTTT.

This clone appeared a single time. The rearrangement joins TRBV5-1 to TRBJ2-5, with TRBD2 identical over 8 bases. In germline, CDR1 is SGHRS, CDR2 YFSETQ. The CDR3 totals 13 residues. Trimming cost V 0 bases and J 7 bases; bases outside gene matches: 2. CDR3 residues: CASSLVRGGTQYF. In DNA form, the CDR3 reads TGCGCCAGCAGCTTGGTTCGGGGGGGGACCCAGTACTTC.

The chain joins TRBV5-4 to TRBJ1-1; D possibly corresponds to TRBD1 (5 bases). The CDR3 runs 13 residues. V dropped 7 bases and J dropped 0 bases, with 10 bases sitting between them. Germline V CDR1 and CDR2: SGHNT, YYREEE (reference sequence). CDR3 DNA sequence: TGTGCCAGCCGAACACAGGTGAACACTGAAGCTTTCTTT. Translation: CASRTQVNTEAFF.

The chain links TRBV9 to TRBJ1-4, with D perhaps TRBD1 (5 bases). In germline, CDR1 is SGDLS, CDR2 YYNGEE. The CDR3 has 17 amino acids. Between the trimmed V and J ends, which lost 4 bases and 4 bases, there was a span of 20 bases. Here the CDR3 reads CASSRNQGRSYNEKLFF. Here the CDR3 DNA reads TGTGCCAGCAGCCGCAACCAGGGTAGAAGTTATAATGAAAAACTGTTTTTT.

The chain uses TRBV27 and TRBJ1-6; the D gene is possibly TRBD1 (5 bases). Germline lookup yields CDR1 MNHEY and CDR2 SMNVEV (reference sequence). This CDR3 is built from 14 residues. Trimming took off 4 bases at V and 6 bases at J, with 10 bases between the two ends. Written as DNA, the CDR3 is TGTGCCAGCAGTTACGGCAGGGCTAATTCACCCCTCCACTTT. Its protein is CASSYGRANSPLHF.

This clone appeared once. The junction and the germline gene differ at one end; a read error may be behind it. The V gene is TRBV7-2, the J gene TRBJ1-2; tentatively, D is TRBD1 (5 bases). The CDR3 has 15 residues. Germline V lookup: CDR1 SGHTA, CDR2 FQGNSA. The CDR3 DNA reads TGTGCCAGCAGCTTAGCAGGGGTTCCTAACTATGGCTACCCCTTC. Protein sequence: CASSLAGVPNYGYPF.

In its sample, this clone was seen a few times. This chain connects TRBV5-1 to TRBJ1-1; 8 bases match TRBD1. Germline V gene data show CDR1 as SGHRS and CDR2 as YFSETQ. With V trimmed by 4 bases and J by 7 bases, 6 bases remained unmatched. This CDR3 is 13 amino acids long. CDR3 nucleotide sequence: TGCGCCAGCAGCGAACAGGGGGAGGATGAAGCTTTCTTT. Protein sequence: CASSEQGEDEAFF.

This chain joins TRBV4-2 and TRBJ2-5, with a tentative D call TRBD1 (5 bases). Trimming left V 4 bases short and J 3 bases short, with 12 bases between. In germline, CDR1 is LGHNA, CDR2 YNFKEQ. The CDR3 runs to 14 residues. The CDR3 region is CASSLPGQKETQYF. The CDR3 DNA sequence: TGTGCCAGCAGCCTACCAGGGCAGAAAGAGACCCAGTACTTC.

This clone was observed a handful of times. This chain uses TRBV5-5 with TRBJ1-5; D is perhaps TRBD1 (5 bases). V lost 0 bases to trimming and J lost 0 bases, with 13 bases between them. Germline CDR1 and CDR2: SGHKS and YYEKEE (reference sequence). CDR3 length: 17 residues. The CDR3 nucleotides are TGTGCCAGCAGCTTGGATTTTGACAGCCCTAGCAATCAGCCCCAGCATTTT. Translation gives CASSLDFDSPSNQPQHF.

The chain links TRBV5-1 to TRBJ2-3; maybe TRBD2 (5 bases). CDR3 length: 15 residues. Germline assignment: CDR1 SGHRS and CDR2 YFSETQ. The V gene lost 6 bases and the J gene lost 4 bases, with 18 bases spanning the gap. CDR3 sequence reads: CASTKDGNRADTQYF. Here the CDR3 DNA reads TGCGCCAGCACCAAGGACGGGAATAGGGCAGATACGCAGTATTTT.

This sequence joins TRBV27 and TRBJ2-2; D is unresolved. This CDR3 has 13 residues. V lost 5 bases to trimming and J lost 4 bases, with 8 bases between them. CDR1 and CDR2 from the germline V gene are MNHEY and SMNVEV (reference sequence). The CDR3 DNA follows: TGTGCCAGCAGTATCACAGCCACCGGGGAGCTGTTTTTT. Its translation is CASSITATGELFF.

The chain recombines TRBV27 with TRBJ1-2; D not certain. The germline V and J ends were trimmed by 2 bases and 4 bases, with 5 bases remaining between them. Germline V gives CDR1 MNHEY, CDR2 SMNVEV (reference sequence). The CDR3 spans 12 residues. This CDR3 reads CASSLPGYGYTF. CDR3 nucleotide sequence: TGTGCCAGCAGTTTACCCGGCTATGGCTACACCTTC.